Shown below are 3 T cell receptor beta chains from a single sample sequenced in a study of patients and donors after allogeneic stem cell transplantation. A single record per CDR3 protein comes from TCRdb applying MiXCR to the RT-PCR reads. This sample yields about 87,000 distinct CDR3 sequences, of which roughly 5.1% are seen a single time; about 2.8% belongs to the top ten. The sequenced material came from blood, either unsorted or a sorted T cell fraction (not recorded which). The source is a human donor who was either an allogeneic HSCT recipient or a stem cell or donor lymphocyte infusion donor (not recorded which). It is not recorded whose cells these are; they may come from a transplant donor.

At least ten counts were recorded for this clonotype. The chain combines TRBV27 with TRBJ1-1, with D unclear. The CDR3 has 14 amino acids. Germline CDR1 reads MNHEY; CDR2 reads SMNVEV (reference sequence). V was trimmed by 6 bases and J by 4 bases, leaving 15 bases between them. This CDR3 reads CASRPEGSGTEAFF. The CDR3 nucleotides read TGTGCCAGCAGGCCTGAGGGTTCTGGCACTGAAGCTTTCTTT.

The V call is TRBV27, the J call TRBJ1-5, with 7 bases aligning to TRBD1. The CDR3 is 13 amino acids. V lost 11 bases, J lost 1 base, and 5 bases stayed unmatched. Germline CDR1 is MNHEY and CDR2 is SMNVEV (reference sequence). The CDR3 region has the DNA TGTGCCGTAGCAGGGGGGAGCAATCAGCCCCAGCATTTT. It specifies CAVAGGSNQPQHF.

The chain combines TRBV6-5 with TRBJ1-6, with 8 positions matching TRBD1. CDR3 length: 16 residues. Losses at the gene ends were 2 bases for V and 9 bases for J; bases not matched to a gene: 9. Germline V gene data show CDR1 as MNHEY and CDR2 as SVGAGI. The CDR3 region is CASSYDQGARVSPLHF. CDR3 coding DNA: TGTGCCAGCAGTTACGACCAGGGGGCGCGGGTTTCACCCCTCCACTTT.